This passage covers 18 T cell receptor beta chains from one sample sequenced in a study of blood T cells in healthy people across ages. A sample-barcoded 5' primer and a J-beta primer mix were used in a second PCR of about 7 to 12 cycles. In TCRdb, the 5' RACE reads were re-called with MiXCR into one record per CDR3 protein. In the table there are 1.5 million to 2 million distinct CDR3 sequences, roughly 50% of which are singletons. Specimen: blood. The receptors come from a woman between 40 and 50 years old in good health.

This clonotype was recorded a few times. The chain uses TRBV24-1 and TRBJ2-6; no clear D gene. CDR1 is KGHDR and CDR2 is SFDVKD in the germline V gene. The CDR3 length is 16 residues. The V and J ends lost 5 bases and 0 bases respectively, with 10 bases between them. CDR3 coding DNA: TGTGCCACCAGTGTATCGGAAATCTCTGGGGCCAACGTCCTGACTTTC. Residues: CATSVSEISGANVLTF.

The J gene is TRBJ2-7, the V gene TRBV14, with D maybe TRBD2 (5 bases). In germline, CDR1 is SGHDN, CDR2 FVKESK. The CDR3 consists of 16 residues. Deletions cut 6 bases from V and 7 bases from J, with 25 bases between. DNA of the CDR3: TGTGCCAGCAGTCTTGTCCCGCGGGCCCCATCGGGGGAGCAGTACTTC. It yields the protein CASSLVPRAPSGEQYF. The variable domain in full, completed from reference TRBV14 and TRBJ2-7, reads EAGVTQFPSHSVIEKGQTVTLRCDPISGHDNLYWYRRVMGKEIKFLLHFVKESKQDESGMPNNRFLAERTGGTYSTLKVQPAELEDSGVYFCASSLVPRAPSGEQYFGPGTRLTVT.

This clonotype occurred a few times. The V gene is TRBV13, the J gene TRBJ1-4; D gene unclear. This CDR3 contains 15 residues. Trimming stripped 2 bases from V and 0 bases from J, with 7 bases between. CDR1 PRHDT and CDR2 FYEKMQ come from the germline V gene (reference sequence). For the CDR3, the DNA is TGTGCCAGCAGCTTAAAGGACTCAACTAATGAAAAACTGTTTTTT. Translation: CASSLKDSTNEKLFF.

The genes are TRBV28 and TRBJ1-1, with 7 bases matching TRBD1. V shed 2 bases and J 7 bases; nucleotides not matched to a gene: 10. From germline, CDR1 is MDHEN and CDR2 SYDVKM. The CDR3 contains 15 residues. The CDR3 coding sequence is TGTGCCAGCAGTTTACGGGGACAGCCGCCCCTTGAAGCTTTCTTT. Translated: CASSLRGQPPLEAFF.

The J gene is TRBJ1-2, the V gene TRBV15; no firm D call. With 1 base removed from V and 6 bases from J, the gap between germline ends came to 12 bases. Germline CDR1 LNHNV, CDR2 YYDKDF (reference sequence). CDR3 length equals 14 residues. The CDR3 is CATSRGRGLDGYTF. The CDR3 DNA reads TGTGCCACCAGCAGAGGTAGAGGGTTGGATGGCTACACCTTC.

The CDR3: CASRTDSDQETQYF. Here the CDR3 DNA reads TGTGCCAGCAGGACCGACAGCGACCAAGAGACCCAGTACTTC. This chain connects TRBV28 to TRBJ2-5, with D maybe TRBD1 (5 bases). The CDR3 consists of 14 residues. V was pared by 6 bases and J by 0 bases, with 11 bases between. Germline V gene data show CDR1 as MDHEN and CDR2 as SYDVKM.

The chain couples TRBV7-2 to TRBJ2-1, with TRBD2 identical over 12 bases. Gene TRBJ2-7 matches the end of the DNA better, so the J call may be wrong. CDR1 and CDR2 (germline): SGHTA, FQGNSA. This CDR3 has 15 amino acids. This chain's CDR3 is CASSEGLAGYNEQYF. As DNA, the CDR3 is TGTGCCAGCAGCGAAGGACTAGCGGGGTACAATGAGCAGTACTTC.

The rearrangement links TRBV20-1 to TRBJ2-3, with 8 bases lining up with TRBD2. The germline V gene has CDR1 DFQATT and CDR2 SNEGSKA (reference sequence). V trimming: 1 base; J trimming: 4 bases; junction bases outside the gene matches: 7. The CDR3 extends over 15 amino acids. CDR3 protein: CSARGFWRGADTQYF. Here the CDR3 DNA reads TGCAGTGCTAGAGGTTTTTGGCGGGGGGCAGATACGCAGTATTTT.

This chain uses TRBV6-5 with TRBJ1-1, with D possibly matching TRBD1 (5 bases). The V end was cut by 4 bases, the J end by 3 bases, with 12 bases between. Germline V gene sequence: CDR1 MNHEY, CDR2 SVGAGI. CDR3 length: 14 amino acids. DNA of the CDR3: TGTGCCAGCAGTTGGTTCAGGGAGGACACTGAAGCTTTCTTT. The encoded protein is CASSWFREDTEAFF.

The V and J genes are TRBV12-3 or TRBV12-4 and TRBJ2-1, with a tentative D call TRBD2 (6 bases). V was clipped by 4 bases and J by 5 bases, with 18 bases between them. The CDR3 covers 16 residues. CDR3 sequence reads: CASSSRGLLADNEQFF. DNA for the CDR3: TGTGCCAGCAGTTCCCGGGGACTCCTGGCGGACAATGAGCAGTTCTTC.

This clonotype came up a few times. The chain's CDR3 is CASSSPQGVLSYEQYF. CDR3 nucleotides: TGTGCCAGCAGTTCCCCTCAAGGGGTGTTATCCTACGAGCAGTACTTC. V and J are TRBV28 and TRBJ2-7; the D gene is possibly TRBD1 (5 bases). CDR3 length equals 16 residues. Trimming left V 4 bases short and J 1 base short, with 17 bases between. Germline CDR1 is MDHEN and CDR2 is SYDVKM.

The genes are TRBV20-1 and TRBJ2-1, with a weak D call TRBD2 (6 bases). The CDR3 covers 12 residues. Germline assignment: CDR1 DFQATT and CDR2 SNEGSKA (reference sequence). Trimming removed 5 bases at V and 4 bases at J, with 9 bases between. The CDR3 region has the DNA TGCAGTGCTCCGACTAGATACAATGAGCAGTTCTTC. Translated: CSAPTRYNEQFF.

The CDR3 nucleotides are TGTGCCAGCAGCTTAGGACAGGCCCCCTCGCAGCAGTACTTC. Residues: CASSLGQAPSQQYF. This chain links TRBV7-6 with TRBJ2-5; a weak D match, TRBD1 (6 bases). Trimming took off 1 base at V and 11 bases at J, with 17 bases between the two ends. Germline loops: CDR1 SGHVS, CDR2 FNYEAQ. The CDR3 contains 14 residues.

The V and J genes are TRBV7-6 and TRBJ2-7, with no clear D. The CDR3 spans 12 residues. The V and J ends lost 8 bases and 0 bases respectively, with 8 bases between them. Germline CDR1 SGHVS, CDR2 FNYEAQ. The DNA for the CDR3 is TGTGCCAGCGGGTTCAGCTCCTACGAGCAGTACTTC. Protein: CASGFSSYEQYF.

The V gene is TRBV6-5, the J gene TRBJ1-6; 10 nucleotides align to TRBD1. This CDR3 contains 15 residues. V shed 6 bases, J shed 7 bases, and the junction held 6 bases outside the gene matches. Germline V gene lookup returns CDR1 MNHEY and CDR2 SVGAGI. CDR3 sequence reads: CASRMDRGGNSPLHF. Here the CDR3 DNA reads TGTGCCAGCAGAATGGACAGGGGGGGAAATTCACCCCTCCACTTT.

This chain uses TRBV20-1 with TRBJ2-6; 9 positions agree with TRBD1. Germline loops: CDR1 DFQATT, CDR2 SNEGSKA (reference sequence). CDR3 length: 16 residues. V shed 4 bases, J shed 4 bases, and the junction held 8 bases outside the gene matches. The CDR3 sequence is CSATRTGVSGANVLTF. In DNA form, the CDR3 reads TGCAGTGCTACCCGGACAGGGGTGTCCGGGGCCAACGTCCTGACTTTC.

V is TRBV27 and J is TRBJ1-2, with TRBD1 as a possible D gene (6 bases). The V end was cut by 4 bases, the J end by 7 bases, with 16 bases between. This CDR3 contains 14 residues. Germline CDR1 and CDR2: MNHEY and SMNVEV (reference sequence). In nucleotides, the CDR3 is TGTGCCAGCAGTTCCACCGGGACAATAGGTGGCTACACCTTC. Translation gives CASSSTGTIGGYTF.

The V gene is TRBV29-1, the J gene TRBJ1-5; TRBD1 is a possible D gene (6 bases). This CDR3 comprises 13 residues. The V gene lost 5 bases and the J gene lost 8 bases, with 16 bases spanning the gap. Germline CDR1 SQVTM, CDR2 ANQGSEA. CDR3 residues: CSVTGGAWEPQHF. In DNA, the CDR3 is TGCAGCGTTACGGGGGGGGCATGGGAGCCCCAGCATTTT.